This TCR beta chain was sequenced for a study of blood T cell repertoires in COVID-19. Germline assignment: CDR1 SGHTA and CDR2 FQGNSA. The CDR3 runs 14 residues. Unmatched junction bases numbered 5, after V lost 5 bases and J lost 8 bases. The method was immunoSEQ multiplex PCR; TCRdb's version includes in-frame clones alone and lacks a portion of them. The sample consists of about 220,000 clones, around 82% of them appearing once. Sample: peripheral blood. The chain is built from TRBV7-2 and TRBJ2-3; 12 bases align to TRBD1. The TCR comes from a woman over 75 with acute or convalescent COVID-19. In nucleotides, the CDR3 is TGTGCCAGCAGCACCCGGGACAGGGGGCTTACGCAGTATTTT. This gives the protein CASSTRDRGLTQYF.